A single sample gave rise to the 14 T cell receptor beta chains below, sequenced in a study of T cell changes during pregnancy in multiple sclerosis. Here immunoSEQ multiplex PCR was the method, and the copy in TCRdb shows in-frame clones only, minus some. The sample gives over 60,000 clones, approximately 92% of which show up once; roughly 1% is in the top ten. The sequences come from peripheral blood, collected in the first trimester of pregnancy. The source of these receptors is a female donor with multiple sclerosis, enrolled in a pregnancy study.

The chain recombines TRBV2 with TRBJ1-1; the match to TRBD1 covers 9 bases. Germline V gene lookup returns CDR1 SNHLY and CDR2 FYNNEI. The CDR3 loop spans 17 amino acids. The trim removed 6 bases at V and 1 base at J, leaving 12 bases unmatched. CDR3 sequence: CASSRNPTGQGNTEAFF. The CDR3 DNA is TGTGCCAGCAGCCGCAACCCGACGGGACAGGGGAACACTGAAGCTTTCTTT.

The V call is TRBV19, the J call TRBJ1-5; D is possibly TRBD1 (5 bases). The CDR3 totals 18 residues. Germline V lookup: CDR1 LNHDA, CDR2 SQIVND (reference sequence). Trimming took 0 bases from V and 5 from J, leaving 20 bases between them. CDR3 sequence: CASSIDPSTRQLDQPQHF. The CDR3 DNA reads TGTGCCAGTAGTATAGACCCCTCCACGCGACAGTTAGATCAGCCCCAGCATTTT.

The V and J genes are TRBV4-2 and TRBJ1-5, with TRBD1 matching over 8 bases. In germline, CDR1 is LGHNA, CDR2 YNFKEQ. J lost 7 bases, V lost 0 bases, and 5 bases had no gene match. This CDR3 spans 15 amino acids. The CDR3 region is CASSQDRTGNQPQHF. CDR3 coding DNA: TGTGCCAGCAGCCAAGATAGGACAGGGAACCAGCCCCAGCATTTT.

This chain links TRBV10-3 with TRBJ1-5; TRBD1 might be the D (5 bases). Germline V gene sequence: CDR1 ENHRY, CDR2 SYGVKD. With 6 bases removed from V and 6 bases from J, the gap between germline ends came to 9 bases. The CDR3 extends over 12 amino acids. Written as DNA, the CDR3 is TGTGCCATCAGAGGGCAGGGTCAGCCCCAGCATTTT. It translates to CAIRGQGQPQHF.

The gene calls are TRBV7-2 and TRBJ1-1; 10 positions agree with TRBD1. V was pared by 5 bases and J by 4 bases, with 7 bases of the junction left unmatched. The CDR3 contains 15 residues. Germline-derived CDR1 and CDR2 are SGHTA and FQGNSA. CDR3 in DNA: TGTGCCAGCAGCGCCAGACAGGGGGCAGGCACTGAAGCTTTCTTT. It codes for CASSARQGAGTEAFF.

The CDR3 loop is CASSPGQVYNEKLFF. Written as DNA, the CDR3 is TGTGCCAGCAGCCCGGGACAGGTTTATAATGAAAAACTGTTTTTT. The chain employs TRBV9 and TRBJ1-4, with TRBD1 matching 8 bases. Germline CDR1 reads SGDLS; CDR2 reads YYNGEE. The CDR3 totals 15 residues. V shed 4 bases, J shed 4 bases, and the junction held 6 bases outside the gene matches.

The rearrangement links TRBV28 to TRBJ1-2; D is uncertain. CDR1 and CDR2 (germline): MDHEN, SYDVKM. This CDR3 has 15 amino acids. The V and J ends lost 7 bases and 4 bases respectively, with 19 bases between them. The CDR3 loop reads CASISNVRQIYGYTF. CDR3 bases: TGTGCCAGCATCAGCAACGTGAGGCAGATCTATGGCTACACCTTC.

The gene calls are TRBV18 and TRBJ2-7; 8 bases agree with TRBD2. The ends lost 6 bases at V and 0 bases at J; junction bases unmatched: 10. The CDR3 runs 16 residues. Germline V gene lookup returns CDR1 KGHSH and CDR2 LQKENI. The CDR3 DNA is TGTGCCAGCTCCTACCAACGGGGGGGGTTCTCCTACGAGCAGTACTTC. Translating gives CASSYQRGGFSYEQYF.

The chain joins TRBV6-5 to TRBJ2-1, with D maybe TRBD2 (6 bases). The CDR3 is made up of 14 amino acids. V gave up 5 bases and J gave up 8 bases, with 16 bases separating them. Germline lookup yields CDR1 MNHEY and CDR2 SVGAGI. The CDR3 DNA sequence: TGTGCCAGCAGTATCGGGGGTACAACGGATGAGCAGTTCTTC. It yields the protein CASSIGGTTDEQFF.

This chain connects TRBV7-7 to TRBJ2-1; 8 bases match TRBD2. The germline CDR1 and CDR2 sequences are SSHAT and FNYEAQ (reference sequence). The CDR3 totals 13 residues. V gave up 5 bases and J gave up 13 bases; unmatched junction bases: 10. CDR3 nucleotides: TGTGCCAGCAGCCAAATTAGCGGGACATCCCAGTTCTTC. It yields the protein CASSQISGTSQFF.

This chain connects TRBV6-1 to TRBJ2-7; TRBD2 agrees at 8 bases. Germline V gene data show CDR1 as MNHNS and CDR2 as SASEGT. Trimming removed 8 bases from V and 0 bases from J; junction bases left unmatched: 6. The CDR3 is 14 residues long. CDR3 amino acids: CASRGGGSSYEQYF. The CDR3 bases are TGTGCCAGCCGGGGGGGAGGGAGCTCCTACGAGCAGTACTTC.

The chain uses TRBV18 and TRBJ2-3; D perhaps matches TRBD2 (6 bases). Germline V lookup: CDR1 KGHSH, CDR2 LQKENI. This CDR3 has 16 residues. The V end was cut by 3 bases, the J end by 4 bases, with 17 bases between. The CDR3 coding sequence is TGTGCCAGCTCACCGGCGGGAAAGGGTTCATCAGATACGCAGTATTTT. Translation: CASSPAGKGSSDTQYF.

V usage is TRBV5-8 and J usage is TRBJ2-1; 9 nucleotides align to TRBD2. The CDR3 is 15 residues long. Trimming at V came to 4 bases and at J to 5 bases, leaving 7 bases not matched to a gene. Per the germline V gene, CDR1 is SGHTS and CDR2 is YDEGEE. The CDR3: CASSPRGGPHNEQFF. CDR3 nucleotide sequence: TGTGCCAGCAGCCCGCGGGGGGGCCCCCACAATGAGCAGTTCTTC. The full variable domain, with the rest looked up from reference TRBV5-8 and TRBJ2-1, is EAGVTQSPTHLIKTRGQQATLRCSPISGHTSVYWYQQALGLGLQFLLWYDEGEERNRGNFPPRFSGRQFPNYSSELNVNALELEDSALYLCASSPRGGPHNEQFFGPGTRLTVL.

The chain joins TRBV5-5 to TRBJ2-7, with D perhaps matching TRBD1 (6 bases). The CDR3 loop spans 14 amino acids. Trimming left V 2 bases short and J 1 base short, with 10 bases between. Germline CDR1 reads SGHKS; CDR2 reads YYEKEE (reference sequence). CDR3 loop: CASSFPTGSYEQYF. The CDR3 nucleotides read TGTGCCAGCAGCTTTCCGACAGGATCCTACGAGCAGTACTTC.